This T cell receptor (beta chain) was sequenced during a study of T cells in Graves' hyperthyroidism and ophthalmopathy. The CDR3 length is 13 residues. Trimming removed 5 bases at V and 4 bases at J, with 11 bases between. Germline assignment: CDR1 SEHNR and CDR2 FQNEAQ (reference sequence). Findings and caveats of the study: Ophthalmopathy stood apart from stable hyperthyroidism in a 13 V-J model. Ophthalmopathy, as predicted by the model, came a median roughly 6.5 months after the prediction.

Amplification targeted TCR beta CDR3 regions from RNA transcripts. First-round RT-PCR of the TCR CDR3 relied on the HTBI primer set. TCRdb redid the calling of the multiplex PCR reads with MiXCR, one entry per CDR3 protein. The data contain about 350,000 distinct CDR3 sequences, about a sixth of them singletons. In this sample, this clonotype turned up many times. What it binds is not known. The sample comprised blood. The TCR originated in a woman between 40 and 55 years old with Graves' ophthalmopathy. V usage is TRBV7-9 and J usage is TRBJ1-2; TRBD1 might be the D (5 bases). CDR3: CASSPDTAYGYTF. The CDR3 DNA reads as TGTGCCAGCAGCCCGGACACCGCCTATGGCTACACCTTC. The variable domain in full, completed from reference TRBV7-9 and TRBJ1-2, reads DTGVSQNPRHKITKRGQNVTFRCDPISEHNRLYWYRQTLGQGPEFLTYFQNEAQLEKSRLLSDRFSAERPKGSFSTLEIQRTEQGDSAMYLCASSPDTAYGYTFGSGTRLTVV.